A single sample is the source of the 20 T cell receptor beta chains below, sequenced in a study of blood T cell repertoires in COVID-19. Using immunoSEQ multiplex PCR, the repertoire was profiled, and TCRdb retains in-frame clones only, with some absent. Among about 35,000 clones listed, roughly 86% were seen once. The specimen was peripheral blood. The receptors come from a human donor in a cohort sampled during active COVID-19.

J is TRBJ2-3 and V is TRBV10-3; tentative D call: TRBD1 (7 bases). V was trimmed by 10 bases and J by 4 bases, leaving 24 bases between them. Per the germline V gene, CDR1 is ENHRY and CDR2 is SYGVKD. The CDR3 has 16 residues. The chain's CDR3 is CASGESPGQKSDTQYF. CDR3 bases: TGTGCCAGCGGGGAGTCACCGGGACAGAAATCAGATACGCAGTATTTT.

V and J are TRBV10-3 and TRBJ2-3, with TRBD2 identical over 8 bases. Germline loops: CDR1 ENHRY, CDR2 SYGVKD. With 6 bases clipped from V and 0 bases from J, the junction kept 11 bases outside the gene matches. The CDR3 spans 17 residues. The CDR3 coding sequence is TGTGCCATCAGGTCATCGGGGGGGCTCCCTAGCACAGATACGCAGTATTTT. Protein sequence: CAIRSSGGLPSTDTQYF.

This sequence joins TRBV6-5 and TRBJ1-1; a weak D match, TRBD1 (5 bases). V lost 4 bases and J 2 bases, leaving 11 bases between the germline ends. This CDR3 has 14 amino acids. CDR1 MNHEY and CDR2 SVGAGI come from the germline V gene. This chain's CDR3 is CASSSPTANTEAFF. The CDR3 DNA sequence: TGTGCCAGCAGTTCCCCGACAGCCAACACTGAAGCTTTCTTT.

V usage is TRBV5-1 and J usage is TRBJ2-5; 15 bases are shared with TRBD2. Germline CDR1 and CDR2: SGHRS and YFSETQ. V dropped 3 bases and J dropped 1; count of bases not matched to a gene: 1. There are 16 residues in the CDR3. The chain's CDR3 is CASSWTSGGVQETQYF. The CDR3 coding sequence is TGCGCCAGCAGCTGGACTAGCGGGGGGGTCCAAGAGACCCAGTACTTC. The variable domain in full, with the rest retrieved from reference TRBV5-1 and TRBJ2-5, is KAGVTQTPRYLIKTRGQQVTLSCSPISGHRSVSWYQQTPGQGLQFLFEYFSETQRNKGNFPGRFSGRQFSNSRSEMNVSTLELGDSALYLCASSWTSGGVQETQYFGPGTRLLVL.

The gene calls are TRBV5-1 and TRBJ2-2; weak D call: TRBD1 (6 bases). The V end was cut by 4 bases, the J end by 1 base, with 8 bases between. The CDR3 contains 14 residues. Germline V lookup: CDR1 SGHRS, CDR2 YFSETQ. CDR3 coding DNA: TGCGCCAGCAGCCTAGGGGGGAACACCGGGGAGCTGTTTTTT. This sequence encodes CASSLGGNTGELFF.

The CDR3 region is CASSLANRVGTLITSSYNSPLHF. CDR3 in DNA: TGCGCCAGCAGCTTGGCCAATCGGGTAGGGACATTAATCACGAGTTCCTATAATTCACCCCTCCACTTT. The rearrangement joins TRBV5-1 to TRBJ1-6; D might be TRBD1 (6 bases). V lost 0 bases, J lost 1 base, and 29 bases lay in between. Germline V CDR1 and CDR2: SGHRS, YFSETQ. The CDR3 contains 23 residues.

V and J are TRBV6-5 and TRBJ2-3; weak D call: TRBD1 (5 bases). The CDR3 consists of 15 residues. Trimming pared 2 bases from V and 2 bases from J, leaving 11 bases between. Germline values: CDR1 MNHEY, CDR2 SVGAGI. CDR3 residues: CASSYADRFTDTQYF. The CDR3 coding sequence is TGTGCCAGCAGTTACGCTGACAGATTCACAGATACGCAGTATTTT.

This clone has only one observation. V and J are TRBV6-2 or TRBV6-3 and TRBJ1-1; 7 bases are a match to TRBD1. V gave up 5 bases and J gave up 0 bases; unmatched junction bases: 9. Looked up from germline, CDR1 is MNHEY and CDR2 is SVGEGT. The CDR3 has 16 amino acids. The CDR3 nucleotides read TGTGCCAGCAGTGACTGGGACAGCCCCATGAACACTGAAGCTTTCTTT. It is translated as CASSDWDSPMNTEAFF.

This clone was observed once. CDR3 nucleotide sequence: TGTGCCAGCAGTTCGCTGGGCATGAACACTGAAGCTTTCTTT. Translating it yields CASSSLGMNTEAFF. The chain links TRBV6-5 to TRBJ1-1; D uncertain. Per germline, CDR1 MNHEY and CDR2 SVGAGI. Trimming removed 4 bases at V and 0 bases at J, with 9 bases between. There are 14 residues in the CDR3.

This clone was picked up one time. The genes are TRBV6-1 and TRBJ2-1; weak D call: TRBD2 (7 bases). There are 16 residues in the CDR3. Germline CDR1 MNHNS, CDR2 SASEGT. The germline V and J ends were trimmed by 2 bases and 3 bases, with 14 bases remaining between them. The CDR3 sequence: CASSELGGGVYNEQFF. CDR3 nucleotides: TGTGCCAGCAGTGAACTCGGCGGGGGCGTCTACAATGAGCAGTTCTTC.

This chain connects TRBV5-1 to TRBJ1-4; 7 bases map to TRBD1. Germline loops: CDR1 SGHRS, CDR2 YFSETQ. The CDR3 contains 16 residues. V lost 5 bases and J lost 4; bases outside the gene matches: 11. The CDR3 DNA reads TGCGCCAGCAGTGGGTCCGTTGGGACAGTTAATGAAAAACTGTTTTTT. Translated, it gives CASSGSVGTVNEKLFF.

The chain uses TRBV7-2 and TRBJ2-1; D is unresolved. Trimming removed 1 base from V and 4 bases from J, with 8 bases in between. This CDR3 comprises 14 residues. From germline, CDR1 is SGHTA and CDR2 FQGNSA. CDR3 nucleotide sequence: TGTGCCAGCAGCTTAGGAAACAGTTACAATGAGCAGTTCTTC. Translating it yields CASSLGNSYNEQFF.

The chain combines TRBV10-3 with TRBJ1-6, with TRBD1 matching over 9 bases. The ends lost 5 bases at V and 1 base at J; junction bases unmatched: 3. CDR3 length: 16 residues. The V gene's germline CDR1 is ENHRY and CDR2 SYGVKD. CDR3 residues: CAISPQGASYNSPLHF. Written as DNA, the CDR3 is TGTGCCATCAGTCCACAGGGGGCATCCTATAATTCACCCCTCCACTTT.

This clone came up once. This chain connects TRBV6-5 to TRBJ2-2, with D perhaps TRBD1 (6 bases). V lost 6 bases to trimming and J lost 0 bases, with 11 bases between them. The CDR3 runs to 15 residues. Germline V gene sequence: CDR1 MNHEY, CDR2 SVGAGI. For the CDR3, the DNA is TGTGCCAGCAGCCGGGACACGGCGAACACCGGGGAGCTGTTTTTT. Encoded protein: CASSRDTANTGELFF.

This clone was found many times. The rearrangement links TRBV27 to TRBJ1-6; the D is unclear. From germline, CDR1 is MNHEY and CDR2 SMNVEV (reference sequence). The V end was cut by 3 bases, the J end by 6 bases, with 6 bases between. The CDR3 contains 13 residues. In nucleotides, the CDR3 is TGTGCCAGCAGTTTTAATCCTAATTCACCCCTCCACTTT. It encodes CASSFNPNSPLHF.

The chain has TRBV28 and TRBJ1-1; D call uncertain. V was trimmed by 3 bases and J by 5 bases, leaving 7 bases between them. CDR3 length: 12 residues. Germline V gene lookup returns CDR1 MDHEN and CDR2 SYDVKM. DNA of the CDR3: TGTGCCAGCAGTTTGGCGGGGACTGAAGCTTTCTTT. It specifies CASSLAGTEAFF.

The chain has TRBV11-3 and TRBJ2-7; 12 bases match TRBD1. The V segment lost 3 bases and the J segment 6 bases; nucleotides outside the gene matches: 3. CDR1 and CDR2 (germline): SGHNT, YENEEA. The CDR3 consists of 14 residues. In nucleotides, the CDR3 is TGTGCCAGCAGCTTGGGACAGGGGGCCGCCGAGCAGTACTTC. Its translation is CASSLGQGAAEQYF.

V usage is TRBV12-3 or TRBV12-4 and J usage is TRBJ2-3; D is ambiguous. CDR3 length: 13 residues. Trimming removed 5 bases at V and 4 bases at J, with 10 bases between. The CDR3 bases are TGTGCCAGCAGTCCCAGGCGCCCAGATACGCAGTATTTT. Translated, it gives CASSPRRPDTQYF.

CDR3 protein: CASSLPLSDTQYF. CDR3 nucleotide sequence: TGTGCCAGCAGTTTGCCTCTGAGCGATACGCAGTATTTT. The chain recombines TRBV12-3 or TRBV12-4 with TRBJ2-3, with D unresolved. V was cut by 3 bases and J by 6 bases, with 10 bases left in between. CDR3 length: 13 residues.

This clone was picked up one time. The rearrangement links TRBV4-1 to TRBJ2-5; 9 nucleotides agree with TRBD2. The CDR3 contains 16 residues. Germline values: CDR1 MGHRA, CDR2 YSYEKL. The J segment lost 2 bases and the V segment lost 2 bases, leaving 6 bases of the junction unmatched. The CDR3 DNA reads TGCGCCAGCAGCCAACAACCTAGCGGGGTACAAGAGACCCAGTACTTC. It is translated as CASSQQPSGVQETQYF.